The sequence of this T cell receptor (beta chain) was determined in a study of cytomegalovirus exposure and HLA in healthy donors. Overall study results and limits: A missense variant in DCLRE1C was later tied to TCR beta V- and J-gene trimming.

Germline CDR1 reads MNHNY; CDR2 reads SVGAGI (reference sequence). This CDR3 is built from 14 residues. V was clipped by 7 bases and J by 2 bases; unmatched bases: 6. PCR used 60 Vbeta primers and 13 Jbeta primers. TCRdb's copy holds only in-frame clones and misses some; the assay was immunoSEQ multiplex PCR. There are more than 150,000 clones in the sample; 75% to 85% occur only once, and 0.65% lies in the top ten. This clone showed up just a few times. Its cognate antigen is unknown. This clonotype originated in a boy aged 5-17 years in good health and CMV-seronegative. Sequencing was performed on PBMCs. This chain joins TRBV6-6 and TRBJ2-3; 7 bases line up with TRBD2. In DNA, the CDR3 is TGTGCCAGCAACCAGCGGGACCTCACAGATACGCAGTATTTT. It specifies CASNQRDLTDTQYF.